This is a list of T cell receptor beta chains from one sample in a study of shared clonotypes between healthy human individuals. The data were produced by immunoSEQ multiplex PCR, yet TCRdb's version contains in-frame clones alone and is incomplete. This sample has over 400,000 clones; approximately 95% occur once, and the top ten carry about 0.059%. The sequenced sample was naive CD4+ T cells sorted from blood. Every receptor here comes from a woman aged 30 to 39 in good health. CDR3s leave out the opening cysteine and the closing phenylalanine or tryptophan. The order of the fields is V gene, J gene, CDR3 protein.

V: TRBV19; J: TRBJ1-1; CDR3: ASTPTGWAGAF
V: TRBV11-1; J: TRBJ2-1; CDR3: ASRYTLDNEQF
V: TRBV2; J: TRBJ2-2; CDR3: ASSPGLADTGELF
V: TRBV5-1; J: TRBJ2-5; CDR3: ASSELAEETQY
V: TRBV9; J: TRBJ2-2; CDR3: ASSVGQREVQKLF
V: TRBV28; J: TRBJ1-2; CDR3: ASTLGRGHYGYT
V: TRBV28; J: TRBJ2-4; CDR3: ASAGSLAKNIQY
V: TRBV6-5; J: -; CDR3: ASSYTGGPDYEQY
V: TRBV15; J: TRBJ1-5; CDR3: ATSRDWWGNQPQH
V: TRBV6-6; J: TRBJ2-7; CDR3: ASSYRGGQQEQY
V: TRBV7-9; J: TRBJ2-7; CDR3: ASSSWDSGKQY
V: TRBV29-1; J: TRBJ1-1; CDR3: SVASLLRAGTTEAF
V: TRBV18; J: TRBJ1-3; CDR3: ASSPGTVDGNTIY
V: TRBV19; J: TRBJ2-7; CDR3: ASSLKQRRVYEQY
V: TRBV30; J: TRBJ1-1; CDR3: AWTATGITEAF
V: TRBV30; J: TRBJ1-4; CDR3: AWRDPQGILLTNEKLF
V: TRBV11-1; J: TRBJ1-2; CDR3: ASSRRDRGGYT
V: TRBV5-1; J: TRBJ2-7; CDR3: ASRMAEPSYEQY
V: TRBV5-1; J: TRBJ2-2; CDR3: ASSAQGAVTGELF
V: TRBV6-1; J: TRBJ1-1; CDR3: ATKITGEGTEAF
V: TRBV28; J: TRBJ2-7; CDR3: ASSFRNSYEQY
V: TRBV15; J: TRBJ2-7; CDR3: ATSRLTTREQY
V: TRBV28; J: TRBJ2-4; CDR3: ASSLSGRTGWNIQY
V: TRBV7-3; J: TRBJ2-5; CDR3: ASSSPSSGGTQY
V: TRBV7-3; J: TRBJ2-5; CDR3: ASSLGTSNQETQY
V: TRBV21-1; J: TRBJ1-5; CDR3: ASSKWGIFSNQPQH
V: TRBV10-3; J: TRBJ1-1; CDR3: AISESRGRLIAF
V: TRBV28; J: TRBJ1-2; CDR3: ASTSFAGVPHGYT
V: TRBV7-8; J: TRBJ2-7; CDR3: ASSQRGNGKGSEQY
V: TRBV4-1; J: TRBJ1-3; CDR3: ASSLLQVAGNTIY
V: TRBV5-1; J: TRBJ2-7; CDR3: ASSTGQFYEQY
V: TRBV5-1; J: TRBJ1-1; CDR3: ASSLEGGTEAF
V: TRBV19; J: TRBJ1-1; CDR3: ASSIRGTKNTEAF
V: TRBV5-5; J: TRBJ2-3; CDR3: ASSSNTGAVDTQY
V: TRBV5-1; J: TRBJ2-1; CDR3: ASSLRATPRQGRNEQF
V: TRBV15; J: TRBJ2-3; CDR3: ATSKGEVAPGTDTQY
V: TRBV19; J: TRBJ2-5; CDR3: ASSMTREETQY
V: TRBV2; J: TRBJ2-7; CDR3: ASRTGTGGSHEQY
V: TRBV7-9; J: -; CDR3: ASSFRGVDYEQY
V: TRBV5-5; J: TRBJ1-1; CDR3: ASSLGFRANTEAF
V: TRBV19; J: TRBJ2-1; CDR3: ASSLLLAAYNEQF
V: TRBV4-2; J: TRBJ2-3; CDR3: ASSQDKLAGYDTQY
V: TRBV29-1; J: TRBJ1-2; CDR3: SVGWNGYT
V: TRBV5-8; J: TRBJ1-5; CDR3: ASSLGIGNNNQPQH
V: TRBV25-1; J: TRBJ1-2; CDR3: ATATGQYARGYT
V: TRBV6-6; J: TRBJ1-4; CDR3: ASSSYFPSNGKLF
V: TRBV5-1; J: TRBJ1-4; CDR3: ASSKSDEGGLF
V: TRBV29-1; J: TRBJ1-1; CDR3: SVEGMGHPNTEAF
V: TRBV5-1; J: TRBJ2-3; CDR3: ASSSLAGKPDTQY
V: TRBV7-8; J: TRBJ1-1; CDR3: ASSLERGPMNTEAF
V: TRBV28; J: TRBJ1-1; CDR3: ASSGTTAPGTEAF
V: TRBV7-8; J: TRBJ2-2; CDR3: ASSLFSEAGTGELF
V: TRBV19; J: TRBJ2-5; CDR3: ASSSQGRFQETQY